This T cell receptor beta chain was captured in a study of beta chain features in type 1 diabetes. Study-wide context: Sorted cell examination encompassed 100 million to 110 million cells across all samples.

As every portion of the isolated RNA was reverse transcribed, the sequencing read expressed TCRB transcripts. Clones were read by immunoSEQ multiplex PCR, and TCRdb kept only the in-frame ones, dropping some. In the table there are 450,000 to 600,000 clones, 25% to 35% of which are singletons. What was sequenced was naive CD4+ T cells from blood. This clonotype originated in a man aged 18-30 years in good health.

In DNA, the CDR3 is TGTGCCAGCTCACCCATGACAGGGGGCGGACACTATGGCTACACCTTC. Translated: CASSPMTGGGHYGYTF. This chain uses TRBV18 with TRBJ1-2, with 10 bases identical to TRBD1. The length of the CDR3 is 16 residues. The germline V gene encodes CDR1 KGHSH and CDR2 LQKENI. After removal of 3 bases from V and 3 bases from J, the junction contained 7 bases not matched to a gene.